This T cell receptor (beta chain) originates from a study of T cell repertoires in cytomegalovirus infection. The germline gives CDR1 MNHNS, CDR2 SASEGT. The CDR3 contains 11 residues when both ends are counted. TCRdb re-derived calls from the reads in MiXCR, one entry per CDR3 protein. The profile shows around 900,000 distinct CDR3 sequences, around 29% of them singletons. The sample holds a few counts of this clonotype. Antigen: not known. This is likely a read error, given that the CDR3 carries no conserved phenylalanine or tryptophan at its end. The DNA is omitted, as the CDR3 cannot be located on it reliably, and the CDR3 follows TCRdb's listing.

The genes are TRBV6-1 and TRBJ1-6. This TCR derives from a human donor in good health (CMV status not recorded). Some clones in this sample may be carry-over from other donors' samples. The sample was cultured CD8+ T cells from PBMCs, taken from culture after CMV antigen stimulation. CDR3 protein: CASTAEDNSPL.